The T cell receptor beta chain under discussion was sequenced for a study of T cells in Graves' hyperthyroidism and ophthalmopathy. Findings of the study overall: Blood also contained most expanded thyroid clonotypes above 0.001. Before onset, ophthalmopathy was predicted by the model a median about six months earlier.

The length of the CDR3 is 15 residues. V lost 5 bases, J lost 9 bases, and 20 bases lay in between. Researchers took RNA transcripts and amplified the TCR beta CDR3 regions from them. When the TCR CDR3 underwent first-round RT-PCR, the HTBI primer set was used. A single record per CDR3 protein comes from TCRdb applying MiXCR to the multiplex PCR reads. The repertoire holds around 210,000 distinct CDR3 sequences, with 17% as singletons. This clonotype was seen many times. Its specificity is not known. Disease duration under 2 months; hyperthyroidism patients were aged 18 to 65. Exclusion of a patient resulted from uncontrolled infection, other autoimmune disease, pregnancy or lactation.

V gene TRBV12-3 or TRBV12-4 combines with J gene TRBJ2-1, with a weak D call TRBD1 (6 bases). This TCR came from a woman in her forties or fifties with Graves' hyperthyroidism. The sample consisted of blood. The CDR3, as DNA: TGTGCCAGCAGTCTCGGACAGCCGGGATTGGGTGAGCAGTTCTTC. As protein: CASSLGQPGLGEQFF.